The clone carrying this TCR beta chain was seen repeatedly, ten times or more. The antigen is not known. Trimming shortened V by 0 bases and J by 5 bases, and 8 bases separated the two germline ends. Germline V gene sequence: CDR1 KGHSH, CDR2 LQKENI. This CDR3 is 14 amino acids long. Researchers amplified the TCR beta CDR3 regions from RNA transcripts. RT-PCR in the first round (using the HTBI primer set) targeted the TCR CDR3. TCRdb analysed the multiplex PCR reads with MiXCR anew, one entry per CDR3 protein. The sample shows some 350,000 distinct CDR3 sequences, about 16% of them seen only once. Extraction of PBMCs used 10 ml of fresh peripheral blood. The source of the sample is a study of T cells in Graves' hyperthyroidism and ophthalmopathy. Study in general: Peripheral blood was collected at initial diagnosis, before any treatment.

Whole-study results and caveats: The blood repertoire included most of the expanded thyroid clonotypes above 0.001.

The receptor's source is a woman aged 55-70 years with Graves' ophthalmopathy. The J gene is TRBJ2-1, the V gene TRBV18; D is unclear. Sequenced: blood. CDR3 bases: TGTGCCAGCTCACCACCGAAGGCAAACAATGAGCAGTTCTTC. This sequence encodes CASSPPKANNEQFF.